Each of the 3 T cell receptor beta chains below was sequenced from the same sample in a study of T cells in Graves' hyperthyroidism and ophthalmopathy. TCR beta CDR3 region amplification was performed from RNA transcripts. With the HTBI primer set, the TCR CDR3 went through a first round of RT-PCR. Using its own MiXCR run on the multiplex PCR reads, TCRdb lists one record per CDR3 protein. The sample records 500,000 to 600,000 distinct CDR3 sequences, around 46% being singletons. Input material: peripheral blood or thyroid tissue (not recorded which). Every receptor here comes from a woman under 30 with Graves' hyperthyroidism.

This chain links TRBV29-1 with TRBJ2-2, with 10 bases fitting TRBD1. The CDR3 totals 15 residues. Looked up from germline, CDR1 is SQVTM and CDR2 is ANQGSEA. Trimming cost V 4 bases and J 7 bases; bases outside gene matches: 9. CDR3 sequence reads: CSVGPWTGGDGELFF. The CDR3 DNA reads TGCAGCGTTGGGCCATGGACAGGGGGGGACGGGGAGCTGTTTTTT.

The chain combines TRBV7-9 with TRBJ2-6; 9 bases line up with TRBD1. The CDR3 is 16 residues long. Germline-derived CDR1 and CDR2 are SEHNR and FQNEAQ (reference sequence). The ends lost 4 bases at V and 3 bases at J; junction bases unmatched: 4. CDR3 sequence reads: CASSSQGAYGANVLTF. In nucleotides, the CDR3 is TGTGCCAGCAGCTCACAGGGGGCTTATGGGGCCAACGTCCTGACTTTC.

This clonotype was seen many times. The CDR3 is CSVDPNHTEAFF. In DNA, the CDR3 is TGCAGCGTTGATCCGAATCACACTGAAGCTTTCTTT. The rearrangement joins TRBV29-1 to TRBJ1-1; D gene uncertain. The CDR3 sequence is 12 residues long. Looked up from germline, CDR1 is SQVTM and CDR2 is ANQGSEA. V lost 3 bases, J lost 3 bases, and 8 bases lay in between.